The next 8 T cell receptor beta chains were all read from a single sample in a study of T cell repertoires in cytomegalovirus infection. TCRdb independently ran MiXCR on the reads; one entry per CDR3 protein. Altogether around 530,000 distinct CDR3 sequences are present, 16% being singletons, with the ten largest covering roughly a quarter. Sequenced sample: CD8+ T cells from PBMCs. These receptors came from a human donor in good health (CMV status not recorded). Some clones in this sample may be carry-over from other donors' samples.

The rearrangement uses TRBV28 and TRBJ1-5; D ambiguous. V gave up 2 bases and J gave up 0 bases, with 17 bases separating them. This CDR3 is 18 amino acids long. Germline CDR1 reads MDHEN; CDR2 reads SYDVKM. Here the CDR3 reads CASSLSPYTDDSNQPQHF. DNA for the CDR3: TGTGCCAGCAGTTTAAGTCCCTACACCGATGATAGCAATCAGCCCCAGCATTTT.

The V call is TRBV2, the J call TRBJ2-7; 10 bases line up with TRBD2. Germline CDR1 SNHLY, CDR2 FYNNEI. The CDR3 has 15 amino acids. Unmatched junction bases numbered 4, after V lost 4 bases and J lost 1 base. This CDR3 reads CASSGTSGASYEQYF. The CDR3 nucleotides are TGTGCCAGCAGTGGGACTAGCGGTGCTTCCTACGAGCAGTACTTC.

In its sample, this clonotype was seen many times. The V and J genes are TRBV6-6 and TRBJ2-1; 9 bases align to TRBD1. J was trimmed by 15 bases and V by 6 bases; bases with no gene match: 18. In germline, CDR1 is MNHNY, CDR2 SVGAGI (reference sequence). The CDR3 runs to 15 residues. CDR3: CASRSQTGGERTLFF. In DNA form, the CDR3 reads TGTGCCAGCAGGTCCCAAACAGGGGGCGAAAGGACTCTGTTCTTC.

As regards this clonotype: A much bigger clone sits one base away, suggesting this may be a read error. J is TRBJ2-1 and V is TRBV19; 10 bases match TRBD2. The CDR3 is made up of 18 amino acids. Germline CDR1 reads LNHDA; CDR2 reads SQIVND (reference sequence). The CDR3 sequence is CASSLDSGSSGSWYEQFF. The CDR3 DNA sequence: TGTGCCAGTAGTCTAGATTCGGGGTCTAGCGGGAGTTGGTATGAGCAGTTCTTC.

This clonotype was picked up a small number of times. The chain employs TRBV4-2 and TRBJ2-7, with D perhaps TRBD1 (6 bases). Between the trimmed V and J ends, which lost 6 bases and 5 bases, there was a span of 11 bases. The CDR3 extends over 12 amino acids. Germline V gene sequence: CDR1 LGHNA, CDR2 YNFKEQ. CDR3 nucleotide sequence: TGTGCCAGCAGGCAACAGGGAGACGAGCAGTACTTC. Translating it yields CASRQQGDEQYF.

On this clonotype itself: A read error may be the cause here, since a much bigger clone is one base away. The gene calls are TRBV11-3 and TRBJ2-2; 12 positions agree with TRBD2. The CDR3 sequence is 17 residues long. Germline V gene lookup returns CDR1 SGHNT and CDR2 YENEEA. The CDR3 region has the DNA TGTGCCGGCAGCTCGTACCGGACTAGCGGGGATACCGGGGAGCTGTTTTTT. It translates to CAGSSYRTSGDTGELFF.

The chain uses TRBV27 and TRBJ2-3; D not resolved. The CDR3 loop spans 13 amino acids. V lost 3 bases and J lost 5, with 9 bases in between. Per germline, CDR1 MNHEY and CDR2 SMNVEV (reference sequence). CDR3 protein: CASSFGGEDTQYF. The CDR3 DNA reads as TGTGCCAGCAGTTTTGGTGGAGAAGATACGCAGTATTTT.

This clonotype has a count of ten or more. This rearrangement joins TRBV12-5 to TRBJ2-7, with D possibly TRBD2 on 5 matching bases. V was shortened by 0 bases and J by 5 bases, with 11 bases between the two germline ends. CDR3 length equals 14 residues. Germline CDR1 LGHNT, CDR2 FRNRAP. DNA of the CDR3: TGTGCTAGTGGTTTGGTGCTCCCCGGGGACGAGCAGTACTTC. Its translation is CASGLVLPGDEQYF.